The 27 T cell receptor beta chains given below trace back to one sample, sequenced in a study of identifying expanded T cells in peripheral blood. Profiled with immunoSEQ multiplex PCR; TCRdb holds only in-frame clones, not every one. Seen here are about 100,000 clones, about 89% observed once, and the top ten hold around 15%. Sample: blood. The receptors derive from a person between 18 and 69 years old in good health.

In regard to this clone: This CDR3 is also generated by other DNA sequences in the sample. V is TRBV6-5 and J is TRBJ2-7; 7 bases line up with TRBD1. CDR3 length: 13 amino acids. Germline lookup yields CDR1 MNHEY and CDR2 SVGAGI. V was pared by 3 bases and J by 5 bases, with 4 bases of the junction left unmatched. CDR3 residues: CASSYRTGNEQYF. CDR3 in DNA: TGTGCCAGCAGTTATCGGACAGGAAACGAGCAGTACTTC.

J is TRBJ2-3 and V is TRBV7-2, with D uncertain. Germline CDR1 is SGHTA and CDR2 is FQGNSA. The V and J ends lost 5 bases and 0 bases respectively, with 18 bases between them. This CDR3 is built from 17 residues. In DNA form, the CDR3 reads TGTGCCAGCAGCGTAGAGGCCCCCGGTGTGAGCACAGATACGCAGTATTTT. Residues: CASSVEAPGVSTDTQYF.

This clone has just one count. The chain has TRBV6-5 and TRBJ2-7; D call uncertain. V was trimmed by 2 bases and J by 7 bases, leaving 12 bases between them. Per the germline V gene, CDR1 is MNHEY and CDR2 is SVGAGI. The CDR3 length is 13 residues. This CDR3 reads CASSYDLSVEQYF. In nucleotides, the CDR3 is TGTGCCAGCAGTTACGATCTGTCAGTGGAGCAGTACTTC.

This rearrangement joins TRBV28 to TRBJ2-7; D not resolved. Trimming cost V 2 bases and J 1 base, with 9 bases left between them. The CDR3 runs 14 residues. Germline CDR1 and CDR2: MDHEN and SYDVKM. This CDR3 is CASSLTPVSYEQYF. CDR3 coding DNA: TGTGCCAGCAGTTTAACTCCAGTATCCTACGAGCAGTACTTC.

This chain uses TRBV15 with TRBJ2-1; perhaps D is TRBD1 or TRBD2 (7 bases each). CDR1 is LNHNV, CDR2 YYDKDF, per germline (reference sequence). V gave up 8 bases and J gave up 6 bases, with 26 bases separating them. This CDR3 spans 17 amino acids. The CDR3 sequence: CATQPSRGGGVGNEQFF. In DNA form, the CDR3 reads TGTGCCACCCAACCCTCCCGGGGAGGGGGCGTTGGCAATGAGCAGTTCTTC.

CDR3 protein: CASSSGFTEAFF. CDR3 DNA: TGTGCCAGCAGCTCAGGGTTCACTGAAGCTTTCTTT. This chain uses TRBV7-2 with TRBJ1-1, with D perhaps TRBD1 (5 bases). The germline CDR1 and CDR2 sequences are SGHTA and FQGNSA. V shed 4 bases and J shed 4 bases, with 7 bases lying between them. The CDR3 runs to 12 residues.

The chain couples TRBV5-5 to TRBJ1-2, with 7 bases identical to TRBD1. The germline V gene encodes CDR1 SGHKS and CDR2 YYEKEE (reference sequence). The junction had 8 bases not matched to a gene; V was cut back by 0 bases and J by 0 bases. CDR3 length: 17 residues. The CDR3 nucleotides read TGTGCCAGCAGCTTGGTAACACAGGGGATAACTAACTATGGCTACACCTTC. Residues: CASSLVTQGITNYGYTF.

This clone was seen just once. V and J are TRBV13 and TRBJ1-5; D is uncertain. The CDR3 extends over 13 amino acids. CDR1 and CDR2 (germline): PRHDT, FYEKMQ (reference sequence). Deletions cut 6 bases from V and 7 bases from J, with 13 bases between. CDR3 nucleotide sequence: TGTGCCAGCAGTTATGCCCCGGGGCAGCCCCAGCATTTT. This codes for CASSYAPGQPQHF.

The chain couples TRBV27 to TRBJ2-7; possibly TRBD1 for D (6 bases). The length of the CDR3 is 11 residues. V lost 5 bases to trimming and J lost 5 bases, with 7 bases between them. Germline V CDR1 and CDR2: MNHEY, SMNVEV (reference sequence). In nucleotides, the CDR3 is TGTGCCAGCAGTGAGGGGGACGAGCAGTACTTC. It encodes CASSEGDEQYF.

The chain links TRBV6-5 to TRBJ1-6; D might be TRBD1 (5 bases). CDR3 length: 16 residues. Germline CDR1 reads MNHEY; CDR2 reads SVGAGI. V lost 3 bases and J 7 bases, leaving 16 bases between the germline ends. In DNA, the CDR3 is TGTGCCAGCAGTTATCTTTCCCAGGGCTTGAATTCACCCCTCCACTTT. This codes for CASSYLSQGLNSPLHF.

The rearrangement links TRBV10-3 to TRBJ2-3; D gene ambiguous. V lost 1 base to trimming and J lost 14 bases, with 16 bases between them. The CDR3 contains 13 residues. In germline, CDR1 is ENHRY, CDR2 SYGVKD. The CDR3 nucleotides read TGTGCCATCAGTGAGTACGGTGGAGACTGGCCGTATTTT. Its protein is CAISEYGGDWPYF.

The V gene is TRBV9, the J gene TRBJ2-3, with 9 bases that match TRBD2. The V gene's germline CDR1 is SGDLS and CDR2 YYNGEE. This CDR3 is built from 17 residues. Losses at the gene ends were 0 bases for V and 5 bases for J; bases not matched to a gene: 10. The CDR3 sequence is CASSVGISGGPQDTQYF. Here the CDR3 DNA reads TGTGCCAGCAGCGTAGGGATAAGCGGGGGGCCACAAGATACGCAGTATTTT.

The chain has TRBV4-2 and TRBJ2-7; 8 bases are a match to TRBD1. Germline V gene lookup returns CDR1 LGHNA and CDR2 YNFKEQ. This CDR3 has 16 residues. V was clipped by 4 bases and J by 0 bases; unmatched bases: 8. CDR3 sequence: CASSPQEDRASYEQYF. In nucleotides, the CDR3 is TGTGCCAGCAGCCCTCAGGAGGACAGGGCCTCCTACGAGCAGTACTTC.

This chain uses TRBV25-1 with TRBJ2-3, with 7 bases fitting TRBD2. Per germline, CDR1 MGHDK and CDR2 SYGVNS. The CDR3 is 16 residues long. V lost 3 bases, J lost 2 bases, and 8 bases stayed unmatched. In nucleotides, the CDR3 is TGTGCCAGCAGTGAGGGAGGGTTCTGGCCCACAGATACGCAGTATTTT. It specifies CASSEGGFWPTDTQYF.

This chain connects TRBV2 to TRBJ2-5, with unresolved D. V lost 5 bases to trimming and J lost 5 bases, with 9 bases between them. This CDR3 has 12 amino acids. Germline V gene sequence: CDR1 SNHLY, CDR2 FYNNEI. CDR3 protein: CASSPPWETQYF. CDR3 bases: TGTGCCAGCAGTCCCCCGTGGGAGACCCAGTACTTC.

CDR3 residues: CASSIYRGANTEAFF. The CDR3 nucleotides are TGTGCCAGTAGTATATATCGGGGGGCAAACACTGAAGCTTTCTTT. The chain recombines TRBV19 with TRBJ1-1, with D maybe TRBD1 (6 bases). Germline CDR1 reads LNHDA; CDR2 reads SQIVND (reference sequence). This CDR3 spans 15 amino acids. V lost 2 bases to trimming and J lost 2 bases, with 12 bases between them.

The CDR3 loop is CASSVGVRGTEAFF. DNA of the CDR3: TGTGCCAGCAGCGTAGGGGTTCGGGGCACTGAAGCTTTCTTT. V gene TRBV9 combines with J gene TRBJ1-1; D is unresolved. CDR3 length: 14 residues. Trimming removed 0 bases at V and 4 bases at J, with 10 bases between. Germline V gene sequence: CDR1 SGDLS, CDR2 YYNGEE.

This clone showed up just once. This chain links TRBV5-5 with TRBJ1-2; 8 nucleotides line up with TRBD1. J gave up 6 bases and V 0 bases, and 4 bases lay outside the gene matches. The germline V gene has CDR1 SGHKS and CDR2 YYEKEE (reference sequence). The CDR3 extends over 14 amino acids. The CDR3 region is CASSLGQGYDGYTF. In nucleotides, the CDR3 is TGTGCCAGCAGCTTGGGACAGGGGTATGATGGCTACACCTTC.

The V call is TRBV18, the J call TRBJ1-5; maybe TRBD1 (5 bases). The CDR3 has 14 amino acids. Germline CDR1 KGHSH, CDR2 LQKENI. The germline V and J ends were trimmed by 2 bases and 6 bases, with 11 bases remaining between them. The CDR3 protein is CASSPMGDPQPQHF. The DNA for the CDR3 is TGTGCCAGCTCACCAATGGGGGACCCTCAGCCCCAGCATTTT.

Comment on this clone: An end of the junction does not agree with germline; a read error may underlie this. This chain uses TRBV6-1 with TRBJ1-2; 11 bases align to TRBD1. The germline V gene encodes CDR1 MNHNS and CDR2 SASEGT. CDR3 length: 14 residues. CDR3 coding DNA: TGTGCCAGCAGTCTTATAGGACAGGGGGCCGAGATCCACTTC. This sequence encodes CASSLIGQGAEIHF.

The rearrangement uses TRBV19 and TRBJ2-5; 7 bases agree with TRBD2. From germline, CDR1 is LNHDA and CDR2 SQIVND (reference sequence). With V trimmed by 5 bases and J by 3 bases, 9 bases remained unmatched. CDR3 length: 15 residues. The CDR3 spells CASSLAEAREETQYF. The CDR3 DNA reads as TGTGCCAGTAGTCTAGCGGAGGCCCGAGAAGAGACCCAGTACTTC.

J is TRBJ2-7 and V is TRBV28, with 9 bases matching TRBD1. Unmatched junction bases numbered 5, after V lost 6 bases and J lost 2 bases. The CDR3 is made up of 14 amino acids. The germline V gene encodes CDR1 MDHEN and CDR2 SYDVKM. This CDR3 is CASRTGTGTYEQYF. For the CDR3, the DNA is TGTGCCAGCAGAACCGGGACAGGGACCTACGAGCAGTACTTC.

V and J are TRBV7-6 and TRBJ2-1, with TRBD2 matching 8 bases. The CDR3 is made up of 16 amino acids. Looked up from germline, CDR1 is SGHVS and CDR2 is FNYEAQ. Losses at the gene ends were 5 bases for V and 9 bases for J; bases not matched to a gene: 15. The CDR3 DNA is TGTGCCAGCAGCCAACCCCCGGCTAGCGGGCAGGTTGAGCAGTTCTTC. This sequence encodes CASSQPPASGQVEQFF.

This chain connects TRBV20-1 to TRBJ2-3; TRBD2 matches 7 bases. This CDR3 spans 11 amino acids. Germline V gene data show CDR1 as DFQATT and CDR2 as SNEGSKA (reference sequence). V shed 6 bases, J shed 6 bases, and the junction held 3 bases outside the gene matches. The chain's CDR3 is CSARAGDTQYF. The CDR3 coding sequence is TGCAGTGCGCGAGCGGGGGATACGCAGTATTTT.

The chain joins TRBV6-5 to TRBJ1-3; D call uncertain. CDR3 length: 11 residues. Looked up from germline, CDR1 is MNHEY and CDR2 is SVGAGI. The V end was cut by 10 bases, the J end by 4 bases, with 8 bases between. Written as DNA, the CDR3 is TGTGCCATCCTATTCGGAAACACCATATATTTT. Translation gives CAILFGNTIYF.

V gene TRBV6-1 combines with J gene TRBJ1-2; no clear D. This CDR3 has 14 residues. V dropped 1 base and J dropped 1 base, with 7 bases sitting between them. From germline, CDR1 is MNHNS and CDR2 SASEGT. This CDR3 is CASSEVVNNYGYTF. CDR3 sequence (DNA): TGTGCCAGCAGTGAAGTCGTCAATAACTATGGCTACACCTTC.

DNA for the CDR3: TGTGCCAGCAGCGTTCGGGGGTACTATGGCTACACCTTC. Translation: CASSVRGYYGYTF. The chain joins TRBV2 to TRBJ1-2, with a possible D match to TRBD1 (5 bases). Trimming removed 6 bases at V and 3 bases at J, with 11 bases between. The germline V gene encodes CDR1 SNHLY and CDR2 FYNNEI. The CDR3 loop spans 13 amino acids.